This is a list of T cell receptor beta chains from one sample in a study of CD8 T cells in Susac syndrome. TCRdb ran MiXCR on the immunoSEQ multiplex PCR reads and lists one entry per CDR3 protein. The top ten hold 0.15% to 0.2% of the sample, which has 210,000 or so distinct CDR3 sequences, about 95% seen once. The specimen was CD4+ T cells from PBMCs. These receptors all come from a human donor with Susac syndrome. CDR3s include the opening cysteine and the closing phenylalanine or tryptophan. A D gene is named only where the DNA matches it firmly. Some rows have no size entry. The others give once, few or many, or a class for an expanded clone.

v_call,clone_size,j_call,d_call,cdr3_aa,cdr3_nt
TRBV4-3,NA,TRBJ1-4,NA,CASSQVGFEGEKLFF,TGCGCCAGCAGCCAAGTAGGGTTTGAGGGTGAAAAACTGTTTTTT
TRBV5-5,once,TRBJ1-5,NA,CASSPSSRGNQPQHF,TGTGCCAGCAGCCCATCCAGCAGGGGTAATCAGCCCCAGCATTTT
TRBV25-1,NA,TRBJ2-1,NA,CASSERSSYNEQFF,TGTGCCAGCAGTGAGAGGAGCTCCTACAATGAGCAGTTCTTC
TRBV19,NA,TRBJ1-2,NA,CASSMSAGLDYGYTF,TGTGCCAGTAGTATGAGCGCAGGCTTAGACTATGGCTACACCTTC
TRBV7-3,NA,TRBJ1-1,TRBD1,CASSLSPGGEAFF,TGTGCCAGCAGCTTATCCCCAGGGGGTGAAGCTTTCTTT
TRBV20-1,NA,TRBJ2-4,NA,CSARGHGEQYF,TGCAGTGCTAGGGGACATGGAGAACAGTACTTC
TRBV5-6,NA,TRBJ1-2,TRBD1,CASSLEGQGGGYTF,TGTGCCAGCAGCTTGGAAGGCCAGGGGGGTGGCTACACCTTC
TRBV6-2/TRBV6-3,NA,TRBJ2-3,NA,CASRRGITQYF,TGTGCCAGCAGAAGGGGGATTACGCAGTATTTT
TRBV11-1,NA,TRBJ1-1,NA,CASSSPRPAEAFF,TGTGCCAGCAGCTCTCCCCGACCCGCAGAAGCTTTCTTT
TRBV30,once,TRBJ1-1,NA,CAWSVRVGGKNTEAFF,TGTGCCTGGAGTGTACGGGTTGGGGGCAAAAACACTGAAGCTTTCTTT
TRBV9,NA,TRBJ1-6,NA,CASSQNPRDSPLHF,TGTGCCAGCAGCCAAAATCCCCGGGACTCACCCCTCCACTTT
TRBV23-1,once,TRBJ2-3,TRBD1,CASEEEEGAHADTQYF,TGCGCCAGCGAAGAGGAAGAGGGGGCGCACGCAGATACGCAGTATTTT
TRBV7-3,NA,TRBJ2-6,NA,CASSLIRSGANVLTF,TGTGCCAGCAGCTTAATCAGGTCTGGGGCCAACGTCCTGACTTTC
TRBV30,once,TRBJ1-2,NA,CAWTRVGGPSDGYTF,TGTGCCTGGACTCGCGTTGGGGGCCCCTCCGATGGCTACACCTTC
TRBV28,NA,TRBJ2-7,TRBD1,CASSLRTGGIYEQYF,TGTGCCAGCAGTTTAAGGACAGGGGGCATATACGAGCAGTACTTC
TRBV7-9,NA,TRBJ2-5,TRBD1,CASSSFPDREETQYF,TGTGCCAGCAGCTCCTTCCCGGACAGGGAAGAGACCCAGTACTTC
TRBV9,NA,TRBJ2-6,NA,CASSTQTGANVLTF,TGTGCCAGCAGCACCCAGACAGGGGCCAACGTCCTGACTTTC
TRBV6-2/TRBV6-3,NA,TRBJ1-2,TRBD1,CASSYSLTGTVYGYTF,TGTGCCAGCAGTTACTCCCTTACCGGGACAGTCTATGGCTACACCTTC
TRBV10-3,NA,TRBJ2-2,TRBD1,CAISEKDRGPTGELFF,TGTGCCATCAGTGAAAAGGACAGGGGGCCCACCGGGGAGCTGTTTTTT
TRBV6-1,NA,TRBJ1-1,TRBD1,CASRLQGADTEAFF,TGTGCCAGCAGGCTACAGGGGGCGGATACTGAAGCTTTCTTT
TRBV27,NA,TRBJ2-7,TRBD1,CASSCRDRECEQYF,TGTGCCAGCAGTTGCCGGGACAGGGAGTGCGAGCAGTACTTC
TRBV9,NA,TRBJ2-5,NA,CASSTTGTETQYF,TGTGCCAGCAGCACCACAGGCACAGAGACCCAGTACTTC
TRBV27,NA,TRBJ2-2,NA,CASSLRPPSGSTGELFF,TGTGCCAGCTCCCTTAGGCCCCCCTCGGGATCCACCGGGGAGCTGTTTTTT
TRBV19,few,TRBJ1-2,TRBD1,CASSPGQGNGYTF,TGTGCCAGTAGTCCCGGACAGGGGAATGGCTACACCTTC
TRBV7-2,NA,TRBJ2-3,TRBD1,CASSLVAGGGDTQYF,TGTGCCAGCAGCTTAGTGGCAGGGGGCGGGGATACGCAGTATTTT
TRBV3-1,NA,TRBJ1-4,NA,CASSQAQGNEKLFF,TGTGCCAGCAGCCAAGCTCAGGGGAATGAAAAACTGTTTTTT
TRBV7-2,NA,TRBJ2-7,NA,CASSLAGQPSYEQYF,TGTGCCAGCAGCTTAGCGGGGCAGCCCTCCTACGAGCAGTACTTC
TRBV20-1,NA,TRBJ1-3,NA,CSAAVGEVGNTIYF,TGCAGTGCTGCGGTCGGGGAGGTTGGAAACACCATATATTTT
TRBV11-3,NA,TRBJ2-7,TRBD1,CASSLGQAVHEQYF,TGTGCCAGCAGCCTCGGACAGGCTGTCCACGAGCAGTACTTC
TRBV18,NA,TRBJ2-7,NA,CASSPLTGSSYEQYF,TGTGCCAGCTCACCCTTAACAGGGAGCTCCTACGAGCAGTACTTC
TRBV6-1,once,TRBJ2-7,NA,CASTKLGDEQYF,TGTGCCAGCACCAAACTAGGGGACGAGCAGTACTTC
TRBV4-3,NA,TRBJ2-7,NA,CASSQDNGQLPYEQYF,TGCGCCAGCAGCCAAGATAATGGGCAGCTCCCCTACGAGCAGTACTTC
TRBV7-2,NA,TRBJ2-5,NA,CASSLASRVETQYF,TGTGCCAGCAGCTTAGCGTCCAGGGTAGAGACCCAGTACTTC
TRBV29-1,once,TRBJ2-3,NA,CGSTGPSTDTQYF,TGCGGATCAACGGGCCCCAGCACAGATACGCAGTATTTT
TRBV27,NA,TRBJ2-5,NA,CASARRVQETQYF,TGTGCCAGCGCCCGCCGGGTGCAGGAGACCCAGTACTTC
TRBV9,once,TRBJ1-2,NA,CASSPLGGLGQGRGYTF,TGTGCCAGCAGCCCTCTTGGGGGTCTGGGGCAGGGTAGAGGCTACACCTTC
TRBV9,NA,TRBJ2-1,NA,CASSVDADNEQFF,TGTGCCAGCAGCGTAGATGCTGACAATGAGCAGTTCTTC
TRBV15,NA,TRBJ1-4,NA,CATSRDQGRNEKLFF,TGTGCCACCAGCAGAGATCAGGGCCGTAATGAAAAACTGTTTTTT
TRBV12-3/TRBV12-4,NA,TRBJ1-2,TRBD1,CASTPGQWYGYTF,TGTGCCAGCACCCCGGGACAGTGGTATGGCTACACCTTC
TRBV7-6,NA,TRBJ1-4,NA,CASSLDSRGGEKLFF,TGTGCCAGCAGCTTAGATTCCAGGGGTGGTGAAAAACTGTTTTTT
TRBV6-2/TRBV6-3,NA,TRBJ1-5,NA,CASSLRSLGHNSNQPQHF,TGTGCCAGCAGCCTCCGGAGTCTGGGTCATAATAGCAATCAGCCCCAGCATTTT
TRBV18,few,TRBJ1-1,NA,CASSPPNTEAFF,TGTGCCAGCTCACCCCCTAACACTGAAGCTTTCTTT
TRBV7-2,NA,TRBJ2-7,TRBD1,CASSSRGQGVYYEQYF,TGTGCCAGCAGCTCCCGCGGACAGGGCGTGTACTACGAGCAGTACTTC
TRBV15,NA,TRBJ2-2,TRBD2,CATSRGFLAGATNTGELFF,TGTGCCACCAGCAGAGGATTTCTAGCGGGGGCAACGAACACCGGGGAGCTGTTTTTT
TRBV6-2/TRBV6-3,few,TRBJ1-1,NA,CASSSREGTNTEAFF,TGTGCCAGCAGTTCCAGGGAGGGGACGAACACTGAAGCTTTCTTT
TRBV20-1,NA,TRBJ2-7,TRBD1,CSARKGQQKTYEQYF,TGCAGTGCTAGGAAGGGACAGCAAAAGACCTACGAGCAGTACTTC
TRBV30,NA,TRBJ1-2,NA,CAWSLEGRGGYTF,TGTGCCTGGAGTCTCGAGGGCAGGGGAGGCTACACCTTC
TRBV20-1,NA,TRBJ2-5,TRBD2,CSARVLEAGGPEETQYF,TGCAGTGCTAGAGTACTAGAAGCGGGGGGACCCGAAGAGACCCAGTACTTC
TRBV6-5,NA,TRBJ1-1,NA,CASLRGGTEAFF,TGTGCCAGCTTAAGGGGTGGCACTGAAGCTTTCTTT
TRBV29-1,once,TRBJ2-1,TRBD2,CSVGGTSGDNEQFF,TGCAGCGTTGGAGGGACTAGCGGGGACAATGAGCAGTTCTTC
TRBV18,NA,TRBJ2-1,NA,CASFLLDEQFF,TGTGCCAGCTTCCTCTTGGATGAGCAGTTCTTC
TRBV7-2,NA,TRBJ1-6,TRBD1,CASSLIRTGDSPLHF,TGTGCCAGCAGCCTTATACGGACAGGCGATTCACCCCTCCACTTT
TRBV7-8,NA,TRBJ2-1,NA,CASSRTRGSYNEQFF,TGTGCCAGCAGCCGCACACGGGGGTCCTACAATGAGCAGTTCTTC
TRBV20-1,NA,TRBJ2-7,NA,CSAAMGGSDSYEQYF,TGCAGTGCTGCGATGGGGGGATCAGACTCCTACGAGCAGTACTTC